One and the same sample provided the 5 T cell receptor beta chains below, sequenced in a study of graft-versus-host responses after intestinal transplantation. No cognate antigen is known for these TCRs. Produced via immunoSEQ multiplex PCR; TCRdb's table is partial and in-frame only. The data contain about 120,000 clones, 90% to 95% of them singletons. The input for sequencing was unstimulated CD8+ T cells sorted from spleen or lymph node cells, taken before intestinal transplant. Source of these receptors: a human donor who received an intestinal transplant.

The chain uses TRBV28 and TRBJ1-5, with TRBD1 matching over 9 bases. J was trimmed by 0 bases and V by 6 bases; bases with no gene match: 6. Germline V gene data show CDR1 as MDHEN and CDR2 as SYDVKM. The CDR3 extends over 16 amino acids. CDR3 protein: CASRQGAFYSNQPQHF. The CDR3 nucleotides read TGTGCCAGCAGACAGGGGGCCTTCTATAGCAATCAGCCCCAGCATTTT.

V is TRBV6-4 and J is TRBJ1-4; 7 nucleotides agree with TRBD1. Germline V gives CDR1 MRHNA, CDR2 SNTAGT. Unmatched junction bases numbered 12, after V lost 6 bases and J lost 8 bases. The CDR3 covers 15 residues. The DNA for the CDR3 is TGTGCCAGCAGGATCCCCGGGACAGACGGCGAAAAACTGTTTTTT. This codes for CASRIPGTDGEKLFF.

The chain combines TRBV19 with TRBJ1-5, with D maybe TRBD1 (5 bases). V was clipped by 8 bases and J by 6 bases, with 14 bases between them. The CDR3 has 13 amino acids. The germline V gene encodes CDR1 LNHDA and CDR2 SQIVND (reference sequence). The CDR3 sequence is CASYRGWIQPQHF. DNA of the CDR3: TGTGCCAGTTATAGGGGCTGGATTCAGCCCCAGCATTTT.

This chain connects TRBV2 to TRBJ1-4; 9 nucleotides match TRBD1. The CDR3 spans 15 residues. Per the germline V gene, CDR1 is SNHLY and CDR2 is FYNNEI. The trim removed 3 bases at V and 7 bases at J, leaving 6 bases unmatched. This chain's CDR3 is CASSELDRGSEKLFF. CDR3 coding DNA: TGTGCCAGCAGTGAGTTAGACAGGGGGTCTGAAAAACTGTTTTTT.

The count of this clone is one. V is TRBV5-6 and J is TRBJ2-7; D is unclear. V lost 4 bases, J lost 5 bases, and 13 bases lay in between. CDR1 SGHDT and CDR2 YYEEEE come from the germline V gene. This CDR3 region has 13 residues. The CDR3 sequence: CASSLGYGDEQYF. DNA of the CDR3: TGTGCCAGCAGCCTAGGGTATGGGGACGAGCAGTACTTC.